This is a list of T cell receptor beta chains from one sample in a study of blood T cell repertoires in COVID-19. Produced via immunoSEQ multiplex PCR; TCRdb's table is partial and in-frame only. The data contain just under 350,000 clones, approximately 82% of them singletons. Sequenced input: peripheral blood. The receptors here all came from a man aged 25-40 years with active or convalescent COVID-19. CDR3s include the opening cysteine and the closing phenylalanine or tryptophan. A D gene is named only where the DNA matches it firmly. Clone sizes are given selectively: once, few, many, or a class where the clone is expanded.

cdr3_nt cdr3_aa j_call v_call cdr3_length d_call clone_size
TGTGCCAGCACCCTTGGCGGACTCGTGACGAATGAGCAGTTCTTC CASTLGGLVTNEQFF TRBJ2-1 TRBV6-5 15 NA NA
TGCGCCAGCAGCTCCCGGACTAGCGGGAGCGGCTACAATGAGCAGTTCTTC CASSSRTSGSGYNEQFF TRBJ2-1 TRBV4-1 17 TRBD2 NA
TGTGCCAGCAGCCAAGACCGGCTTGACAGGGGAGAGACCCAGTACTTC CASSQDRLDRGETQYF TRBJ2-5 TRBV14 16 TRBD1 NA
TGTGCCAGCAGCTTAACCGGGACAGTTTATAATTCACCCCTCCACTTT CASSLTGTVYNSPLHF TRBJ1-6 TRBV7-9 16 TRBD1 NA
TGCGCCAGCAGCCCGGGAGCCGCAACGACCTATAATTCACCCCTCCACTTT CASSPGAATTYNSPLHF TRBJ1-6 TRBV4-1 17 NA NA
TGTGCCAGCAGCGCAGGACTAGCGGGATTGTACAATGAGCAGTTCTTC CASSAGLAGLYNEQFF TRBJ2-1 TRBV5-5 16 TRBD2 NA
TGTGCCAGCAGGCTTGGGGGGGGCGAGCAGTACTTC CASRLGGGEQYF TRBJ2-7 TRBV5-6 12 TRBD2 NA
TGTGCCAGCAGTTACCGGGGGGCGAACACTGAAGCTTTCTTT CASSYRGANTEAFF TRBJ1-1 TRBV6-5 14 NA NA
TGTGCCAGCAGCCCCCGACTAGCGGGAGAGGACGCAGATACGCAGTATTTT CASSPRLAGEDADTQYF TRBJ2-3 TRBV7-9 17 TRBD2 NA
TGTGCCTGGGGCCCGGGACAGGGAAACCGAGGAAAACTGTTTTTT CAWGPGQGNRGKLFF TRBJ1-4 TRBV30 15 TRBD1 once
TGTGCCAGCAGCCCAGCCTCCGCCCGGACTAGCGGGAGCACCGATACGCAGTATTTT CASSPASARTSGSTDTQYF TRBJ2-3 TRBV7-6 19 TRBD2 NA
TGCGCCAGCAGCCGGACAGGGTTTGCAGATACGCAGTATTTT CASSRTGFADTQYF TRBJ2-3 TRBV4-3 14 TRBD1 NA
TGTGCCAGCAGCGTCGGGACTAGCGGGAGGGCCTACGAGCAGTACTTC CASSVGTSGRAYEQYF TRBJ2-7 TRBV9 16 TRBD2 NA
TGTGCCAGCAGCTTGGTGACTAGTTCAGATACGCAGTATTTT CASSLVTSSDTQYF TRBJ2-3 TRBV5-4 14 NA NA
TGTGCCAGCTCACCCGGAATGAGGGAGCCCCAGCATTTT CASSPGMREPQHF TRBJ1-5 TRBV18 13 NA few
TGTGCCAGCAGGGGACAGGGAAGGACCGGGGAGCTGTTTTTT CASRGQGRTGELFF TRBJ2-2 TRBV6-5 14 TRBD1 NA
TGTGCCAGTAGTATCGTGTCTAGCGGGGCTTACAATGAGCAGTTCTTC CASSIVSSGAYNEQFF TRBJ2-1 TRBV19 16 TRBD2 NA
TGTGCCAGCAGCTTGGCAGTCGCCGAGCAGTACTTC CASSLAVAEQYF TRBJ2-7 TRBV5-5 12 NA NA
TGTGCCAGCAGCCTCCTCCTCCGGGAGGGCTACACCTTC CASSLLLREGYTF TRBJ1-2 TRBV7-2 13 NA NA
TGTGCCAGCTCTCAGGGGGCCCAAGCCTATGGCTACACCTTC CASSQGAQAYGYTF TRBJ1-2 TRBV18 14 TRBD1 NA
TGTGCCAGCAGTTCCAGGCAGGGTCTCGATGGCTACACCTTC CASSSRQGLDGYTF TRBJ1-2 TRBV27 14 NA NA
TGTGCCAGCAGCTTGACCGGTAATTCACCCCTCCACTTT CASSLTGNSPLHF TRBJ1-6 TRBV5-4 13 NA NA
TGTGCCAGTAGTATGAGAGGTACTGAAGCTTTCTTT CASSMRGTEAFF TRBJ1-1 TRBV19 12 NA NA
TGTGCCAGCAGCTTGTGGACAGGGGAGGGGAGTACCGGGGAGCTGTTTTTT CASSLWTGEGSTGELFF TRBJ2-2 TRBV13 17 TRBD1 NA
TGTGCCAGCAGCTCATTAGCGGGGGCCCAAGAGACCCAGTACTTC CASSSLAGAQETQYF TRBJ2-5 TRBV7-2 15 TRBD2 NA
TGTGCCAGCAAGCGAGAGAGCGCCAACTCCTACGAGCAGTACTTC CASKRESANSYEQYF TRBJ2-7 TRBV2 15 NA NA
TGTGCCTGGAGCCGGGACAATGAGCAGTTCTTC CAWSRDNEQFF TRBJ2-1 TRBV30 11 NA once
TGCAGCGTTCACCTTTCTGAGGCGGGGAGTTACACAGATACGCAGTATTTT CSVHLSEAGSYTDTQYF TRBJ2-3 TRBV29-1 17 NA NA
TGTGCCAGCAGTTCTAGCGGGGGGAGGAACCAGACCCAGTACTTC CASSSSGGRNQTQYF TRBJ2-5 TRBV28 15 TRBD2 NA
TGCGCCAGCAGCTGGACTAGCGGGAGCTCCGGGGAGCTGTTTTTT CASSWTSGSSGELFF TRBJ2-2 TRBV5-1 15 TRBD2 NA
TGTGCCAGCAGTTACTCGGGACAGGGGTCCCAGCCCCAGCATTTT CASSYSGQGSQPQHF TRBJ1-5 TRBV6-5 15 TRBD1 once
TGTGCCAGCAGTTTAGCGAACAGTGCTGAAGCTTTCTTT CASSLANSAEAFF TRBJ1-1 TRBV12-3/TRBV12-4 13 NA NA
TGTGCCACCAGTGACCAGGACAGGACGTACACAGATACGCAGTATTTT CATSDQDRTYTDTQYF TRBJ2-3 TRBV24-1 16 TRBD1 few
TGTGCCAGTAGTGCGACGGGTACGGGGCAGCCCCAGCATTTT CASSATGTGQPQHF TRBJ1-5 TRBV19 14 NA NA
TGTGCCAGCAGCTTAACGCTCCCAGGGTCTTCTGGAAACACCATATATTTT CASSLTLPGSSGNTIYF TRBJ1-3 TRBV11-2 17 NA NA
TGTGCCAGCAGCCGACAGGGAGGCGACACCGGGGAGCTGTTTTTT CASSRQGGDTGELFF TRBJ2-2 TRBV7-9 15 NA NA
TGTGCCAGCAGCCAAGGGGGCGAGCAGTACTTC CASSQGGEQYF TRBJ2-7 TRBV2 11 NA once
TGTGCCAGCAGCGCCCCCCGGGACAGGGGTTCCAATGAGCAGTTCTTC CASSAPRDRGSNEQFF TRBJ2-1 TRBV9 16 TRBD1 NA
TGTGCCAGTAGTATAGGGCGGGGAAGGGGAGATCAGCCCCAGCATTTT CASSIGRGRGDQPQHF TRBJ1-5 TRBV19 16 NA NA
TGTGCCTGGAGTCGGGACAGGAGGGACTATGGCTACACCTTC CAWSRDRRDYGYTF TRBJ1-2 TRBV30 14 TRBD1 few
TGTGCCAGTAGTTTCCAGATCTCGGCGGGGGGCGGCTACGAGCAGTACTTC CASSFQISAGGGYEQYF TRBJ2-7 TRBV19 17 TRBD2 NA